Below, 24 T cell receptor beta chains from the same sample are listed, as sequenced in a study of blood T cell repertoires in COVID-19. Profiling relied on immunoSEQ multiplex PCR, and the TCRdb table lists in-frame clones only, not all of them. The sample includes more than 200,000 clones, 65% to 85% of them seen just once. Sequenced input: peripheral blood. The receptors here all came from a woman of 80 years or more with acute or convalescent COVID-19.

The table lists this clone with a few counts. The chain joins TRBV10-2 to TRBJ1-1; TRBD1 agrees at 9 bases. The CDR3 totals 15 residues. Germline CDR1 WSHSY, CDR2 SAAADI. The J segment lost 5 bases and the V segment lost 7 bases, leaving 11 bases of the junction unmatched. CDR3 in amino acids: CASIVGGTGKTEAFF. In DNA, the CDR3 is TGCGCCAGCATCGTCGGGGGGACAGGGAAAACTGAAGCTTTCTTT.

This clone was seen a handful of times. The J gene is TRBJ1-2, the V gene TRBV3-1 (or the pseudogene TRBV3-2); 12 positions match TRBD1. The J segment lost 2 bases and the V segment lost 5 bases, leaving 3 bases of the junction unmatched. CDR3 length: 15 residues. From germline, CDR1 is LGHDT and CDR2 YNNKEL (reference sequence). The CDR3 spells CASSKGTGGNYGYTF. The CDR3 DNA is TGTGCCAGCAGCAAAGGGACAGGGGGCAACTATGGCTACACCTTC.

This clone was observed once. The same CDR3 is also encoded by other DNA sequences in this sample. The chain recombines TRBV3-1 (or the pseudogene TRBV3-2) with TRBJ1-1, with 7 positions matching TRBD1. CDR1 and CDR2 from the germline V gene are LGHDT and YNNKEL (reference sequence). Trimming took 4 bases from V and 5 from J; bases not matched to a gene: 4. The length of the CDR3 is 13 residues. The CDR3 here is CASSPGTATEAFF. The DNA for the CDR3 is TGTGCCAGCAGCCCCGGGACAGCGACTGAAGCTTTCTTT.

The genes are TRBV7-9 and TRBJ1-4; TRBD1 aligns across 7 bases. The germline V gene has CDR1 SEHNR and CDR2 FQNEAQ (reference sequence). The CDR3 covers 14 residues. Germline trimming cut 3 bases from V and 7 bases from J; bases unmatched to any gene: 5. The DNA for the CDR3 is TGTGCCAGCAGCTTGGGACAGACTTCTGAAAAACTGTTTTTT. Protein product: CASSLGQTSEKLFF.

This sequence joins TRBV5-1 and TRBJ1-2, with D hard to call. Germline values: CDR1 SGHRS, CDR2 YFSETQ. The CDR3 sequence is 14 residues long. V was clipped by 1 base and J by 6 bases, with 13 bases between them. CDR3 DNA: TGCGCCAGCAGCTTGAGTATGGAGTACGATGGCTACACCTTC. Translated, it gives CASSLSMEYDGYTF.

The chain recombines TRBV30 with TRBJ1-2; maybe TRBD1 (6 bases). Between the trimmed V and J ends, which lost 3 bases and 2 bases, there was a span of 13 bases. Germline V gene sequence: CDR1 GTSNPN, CDR2 SVGIG (reference sequence). The CDR3 spans 14 residues. The CDR3 DNA follows: TGTGCCTGGAGGGACAGTCCGGGGAACTATGGCTACACCTTC. Translated: CAWRDSPGNYGYTF.

This clone was seen more than once but under ten times. The rearrangement uses TRBV5-1 and TRBJ2-7; 9 positions agree with TRBD2. This CDR3 has 15 amino acids. J lost 9 bases, V lost 1 base, and 11 bases had no gene match. Germline V gene sequence: CDR1 SGHRS, CDR2 YFSETQ. The CDR3 sequence is CASSLWASGAGGQYF. In DNA, the CDR3 is TGCGCCAGCAGCTTGTGGGCTAGCGGGGCCGGGGGGCAGTACTTC.

The chain joins TRBV7-2 to TRBJ1-2; 7 positions agree with TRBD1. Germline CDR1 reads SGHTA; CDR2 reads FQGNSA. The CDR3 loop spans 15 amino acids. Trimming took 3 bases from V and 2 from J; bases not matched to a gene: 6. CDR3 loop: CASSFSGTANYGYTF. CDR3 DNA sequence: TGTGCCAGCAGCTTCTCCGGGACAGCAAACTATGGCTACACCTTC.

The chain recombines TRBV30 with TRBJ2-4; TRBD2 might be the D (5 bases). The CDR3 is 13 amino acids. Trimming took 3 bases from V and 6 from J, leaving 12 bases between them. Germline V gene lookup returns CDR1 GTSNPN and CDR2 SVGIG (reference sequence). CDR3 protein: CAWRESGINIQYF. As DNA, the CDR3 is TGTGCCTGGAGGGAGTCGGGGATAAACATTCAGTACTTC. The full variable domain, rest sourced from reference TRBV30 and TRBJ2-4, is SQTIHQWPATLVQPVGSPLSLECTVEGTSNPNLYWYRQAAGRGLQLLFYSVGIGQISSEVPQNLSASRPQDRQFILSSKKLLLSDSGFYLCAWRESGINIQYFGAGTRLSVL.

In DNA form, the CDR3 reads TGTGCCATCAGCGGGGACCCCGGGACAGGCGGCATTCAGTACTTC. Amino acid sequence: CAISGDPGTGGIQYF. The rearrangement joins TRBV10-3 to TRBJ2-4, with TRBD1 matching over 8 bases. Unmatched junction bases numbered 13, after V lost 6 bases and J lost 9 bases. Germline V CDR1 and CDR2: ENHRY, SYGVKD. There are 15 residues in the CDR3.

This chain connects TRBV18 to TRBJ2-5; D possibly corresponds to TRBD1 (6 bases). Germline CDR1 is KGHSH and CDR2 is LQKENI. This CDR3 spans 16 amino acids. The ends were cut back, 2 bases at V and 0 bases at J, with 13 bases in the middle. The CDR3 DNA is TGTGCCAGCTCACCAGACAGGCCCCCGTACCAAGAGACCCAGTACTTC. It translates to CASSPDRPPYQETQYF. The whole variable domain, remainder taken from reference TRBV18 and TRBJ2-5, is NAGVMQNPRHLVRRRGQEARLRCSPMKGHSHVYWYRQLPEEGLKFMVYLQKENIIDESGMPKERFSAEFPKEGPSILRIQQVVRGDSAAYFCASSPDRPPYQETQYFGPGTRLLVL.

This sequence joins TRBV7-2 and TRBJ2-3; 14 bases are a match to TRBD2. V lost 5 bases to trimming and J lost 3 bases; unmatched junction nucleotides: 7. The CDR3 loop spans 17 amino acids. Germline-derived CDR1 and CDR2 are SGHTA and FQGNSA. CDR3 sequence reads: CASSLGLAGGMTDTQYF. The CDR3 coding sequence is TGTGCCAGCAGCCTAGGACTAGCGGGGGGCATGACAGATACGCAGTATTTT.

The J gene is TRBJ2-7, the V gene TRBV6-5; 8 bases fit TRBD2. V trimming: 6 bases; J trimming: 3 bases; junction bases outside the gene matches: 7. Germline-derived CDR1 and CDR2 are MNHEY and SVGAGI. This CDR3 has 14 amino acids. The CDR3 is CASSSGGSIYEQYF. As DNA, the CDR3 is TGTGCCAGCAGCAGCGGGGGATCTATCTACGAGCAGTACTTC.

J is TRBJ2-5 and V is TRBV2, with 8 bases matching TRBD1. CDR1 is SNHLY and CDR2 is FYNNEI in the germline V gene. The CDR3 consists of 13 residues. The J segment lost 5 bases and the V segment lost 6 bases, leaving 5 bases of the junction unmatched. DNA for the CDR3: TGTGCCAGCAGCACACAGGGGGTGGAGACCCAGTACTTC. Translated: CASSTQGVETQYF.

V and J are TRBV12-1 and TRBJ2-2; TRBD2 reflects the table's D call only, with no check against the DNA. TRBV12-1 is a documented pseudogene. The CDR3 sequence is 16 residues long. Here the CDR3 reads CASSFFRLAGAGELFF. The CDR3 region has the DNA TGTGCCAGCAGCTTTTTTCGGCTAGCGGGGGCCGGGGAGCTGTTTTTT.

The chain employs TRBV5-4 and TRBJ1-1, with TRBD1 identical over 9 bases. Germline V lookup: CDR1 SGHNT, CDR2 YYREEE (reference sequence). The CDR3 extends over 15 amino acids. Trimming removed 4 bases from V and 4 bases from J; junction bases left unmatched: 8. CDR3 sequence (DNA): TGTGCCAGCAGCCTAACAGGGGGCATGAGCACTGAAGCTTTCTTT. Encoded protein: CASSLTGGMSTEAFF.

The chain links TRBV27 to TRBJ2-7, with 10 nucleotides matching TRBD1. Germline lookup yields CDR1 MNHEY and CDR2 SMNVEV (reference sequence). Trimming removed 4 bases from V and 2 bases from J; junction bases left unmatched: 11. The CDR3 spans 17 residues. CDR3: CASSYYTTGGLTYEQYF. The CDR3 DNA sequence: TGTGCCAGCAGTTATTACACGACAGGGGGCCTTACCTACGAGCAGTACTTC.

V gene TRBV3-1 (or the pseudogene TRBV3-2) combines with J gene TRBJ1-5; D call uncertain. Germline V gene data show CDR1 as LGHDT and CDR2 as YNNKEL (reference sequence). V lost 0 bases and J lost 3, with 9 bases in between. The CDR3 spans 15 residues. The CDR3 loop is CASSQETGFNQPQHF. Here the CDR3 DNA reads TGTGCCAGCAGCCAAGAAACCGGTTTCAATCAGCCCCAGCATTTT.

J is TRBJ1-6 and V is TRBV5-4; D is undetermined. The CDR3 has 15 residues. V gave up 7 bases and J gave up 1 base, with 12 bases separating them. Germline V gene data show CDR1 as SGHNT and CDR2 as YYREEE (reference sequence). CDR3 nucleotide sequence: TGTGCCAGCGTTCTGTCGGTGTCCTATAATTCACCCCTCCACTTT. Its translation is CASVLSVSYNSPLHF.

The gene calls are TRBV4-1 and TRBJ2-7; 8 bases agree with TRBD1. The V and J ends lost 4 bases and 12 bases, in that order; junction bases with no gene match: 17. Germline CDR1 MGHRA, CDR2 YSYEKL. This CDR3 is built from 15 residues. The CDR3 spells CASSPGQGPLKSLYF. Written as DNA, the CDR3 is TGCGCCAGCAGCCCCGGACAGGGCCCCTTAAAAAGCTTGTACTTC.

The gene calls are TRBV21-1 and TRBJ1-6; the table's D call, TRBD1, has no DNA check behind it. TRBV21-1 is designated a pseudogene. The CDR3 totals 16 residues. The CDR3 reads CASSIHRILGNSPLHF. The CDR3, as DNA: TGTGCCAGCAGCATTCACAGGATTTTGGGCAATTCACCCCTCCACTTT.

This clone showed up just a few times. The chain couples TRBV27 to TRBJ2-7; 8 bases match TRBD2. Unmatched junction bases numbered 6, after V lost 6 bases and J lost 2 bases. The germline V gene has CDR1 MNHEY and CDR2 SMNVEV (reference sequence). This CDR3 has 14 amino acids. The CDR3 region is CASRASGGAYEQYF. Written as DNA, the CDR3 is TGTGCCAGCAGAGCCAGCGGGGGAGCCTACGAGCAGTACTTC.

The chain is built from TRBV19 and TRBJ1-2; 10 positions agree with TRBD1. The germline CDR1 and CDR2 sequences are LNHDA and SQIVND (reference sequence). The J segment lost 5 bases and the V segment lost 7 bases, leaving 13 bases of the junction unmatched. The length of the CDR3 is 16 residues. The CDR3 nucleotides are TGTGCCAGTACCTTGACAGGGGGCCCCCGACTTTATGGCTACACCTTC. Residues: CASTLTGGPRLYGYTF.

The genes are TRBV6-1 and TRBJ1-4; D may be TRBD1 (5 bases). The CDR3 sequence is 16 residues long. Germline V gives CDR1 MNHNS, CDR2 SASEGT. Trimming removed 2 bases at V and 2 bases at J, with 12 bases between. In DNA form, the CDR3 reads TGTGCCAGCAGTGAATACGGGGGAGTGACTAATGAAAAACTGTTTTTT. The encoded protein is CASSEYGGVTNEKLFF.